These 32 T cell receptor beta chains were sequenced from one sample in a study of T-cell memory formation after mild COVID-19. TCRdb analysed the 5' RACE reads with MiXCR anew, one entry per CDR3 protein. The top ten hold 20% to 25% of the sample, which has approximately 290,000 distinct CDR3 sequences, roughly 21% seen once. The sample taken for sequencing was PBMCs or a T cell subset sorted from them (not recorded which). The origin of the receptors is a man aged 18-30 years who had mild COVID-19 (a few samples of this study predate the infection). Cell type and time point are not known.

This clonotype has a handful of counts. The chain recombines TRBV20-1 with TRBJ2-3; 7 bases are a match to TRBD2. Trimming at V came to 0 bases and at J to 1 base, leaving 4 bases not matched to a gene. The germline V gene has CDR1 DFQATT and CDR2 SNEGSKA (reference sequence). The CDR3 contains 15 residues. The CDR3 nucleotides read TGCAGTGCTAGAGATCAGAGCGGGGGCACAGATACGCAGTATTTT. Encoded protein: CSARDQSGGTDTQYF.

This clonotype was seen more than once but under ten times. The chain couples TRBV29-1 to TRBJ1-4; the D is unclear. Germline loops: CDR1 SQVTM, CDR2 ANQGSEA. There are 13 residues in the CDR3. V was trimmed by 6 bases and J by 8 bases, leaving 16 bases between them. DNA for the CDR3: TGCAGCGTCGCTCGAGCTAAGGAGGAAAAACTGTTTTTT. Protein sequence: CSVARAKEEKLFF.

The CDR3 DNA reads as TGTGCCAGTCCGGGGGGGGCTTATCAGCCCCAGCATTTT. This gives the protein CASPGGAYQPQHF. This chain connects TRBV28 to TRBJ1-5, with D tentatively TRBD1 (6 bases). Trimming took off 9 bases at V and 5 bases at J, with 14 bases between the two ends. This CDR3 contains 13 residues. Germline CDR1 reads MDHEN; CDR2 reads SYDVKM. Variable domain in full (rest from reference TRBV28 and TRBJ1-5): DVKVTQSSRYLVKRTGEKVFLECVQDMDHENMFWYRQDPGLGLRLIYFSYDVKMKEKGDIPEGYSVSREKKERFSLILESASTNQTSMYLCASPGGAYQPQHFGDGTRLSIL.

This clonotype was detected a few times. The chain couples TRBV6-6 to TRBJ2-6; perhaps TRBD1 as D (6 bases). V was clipped by 6 bases and J by 0 bases, with 15 bases between them. Germline CDR1 MNHNY, CDR2 SVGAGI (reference sequence). This CDR3 is 17 amino acids long. CDR3 in amino acids: CASRRTETISGANVLTF. CDR3 nucleotides: TGTGCCAGCAGGAGGACAGAGACAATCTCTGGGGCCAACGTCCTGACTTTC.

This chain uses TRBV4-1 with TRBJ2-1; 7 nucleotides line up with TRBD2. V dropped 6 bases and J dropped 4; count of bases not matched to a gene: 9. There are 15 residues in the CDR3. CDR1 is MGHRA, CDR2 YSYEKL, per germline. The CDR3 DNA sequence: TGCGCCAGCAGAGGAGGGCTAGCGGAATACAATGAGCAGTTCTTC. This codes for CASRGGLAEYNEQFF.

Many counts were recorded for this clonotype. The rearrangement joins TRBV20-1 to TRBJ2-1; TRBD2 matches 8 bases. Germline assignment: CDR1 DFQATT and CDR2 SNEGSKA (reference sequence). Trimming at V came to 4 bases and at J to 2 bases, leaving 4 bases not matched to a gene. This CDR3 comprises 14 residues. The chain's CDR3 is CSAKSGGPYNEQFF. The CDR3, as DNA: TGCAGTGCTAAATCGGGGGGGCCCTACAATGAGCAGTTCTTC.

This clonotype has a count of ten or more. CDR3 in amino acids: CASSLGADLQPQHF. Here the CDR3 DNA reads TGCGCCAGCAGCTTGGGGGCAGATTTGCAGCCCCAGCATTTT. V is TRBV5-1 and J is TRBJ1-5, with D hard to call. This CDR3 is built from 14 residues. In germline, CDR1 is SGHRS, CDR2 YFSETQ. Trimming stripped 0 bases from V and 7 bases from J, with 11 bases between.

This clonotype was detected many times. The V call is TRBV7-2, the J call TRBJ1-1; D ambiguous. The CDR3 spans 13 residues. With 3 bases removed from V and 4 bases from J, the gap between germline ends came to 9 bases. Germline lookup yields CDR1 SGHTA and CDR2 FQGNSA. In nucleotides, the CDR3 is TGTGCCAGCAGCTTCGGTACCGCCACTGAAGCTTTCTTT. Translating it yields CASSFGTATEAFF. The full variable domain, completed using reference TRBV7-2 and TRBJ1-1, is GAGVSQSPSNKVTEKGKDVELRCDPISGHTALYWYRQSLGQGLEFLIYFQGNSAPDKSGLPSDRFSAERTGGSVSTLTIQRTQQEDSAVYLCASSFGTATEAFFGQGTRLTVV.

The chain links TRBV15 to TRBJ2-7; perhaps TRBD2 as D (7 bases). CDR3 size: 15 residues. The ends were cut back, 5 bases at V and 3 bases at J, with 17 bases in the middle. The germline V gene encodes CDR1 LNHNV and CDR2 YYDKDF (reference sequence). CDR3 bases: TGTGCCACCAGCTCCCCGGGGGGCGGGGGCTACGAGCAGTACTTC. Amino acid sequence: CATSSPGGGGYEQYF.

The chain links TRBV12-1 to TRBJ2-7; the listed D gene, TRBD2, was not tested against the DNA. TRBV12-1 is flagged as a pseudogene. CDR3 length: 17 amino acids. In nucleotides, the CDR3 is TGTGCCAGCAGCTCCAATCCGGGACTAGCGGGGTCCTACGAGCAGTACGTC. Translating gives CASSSNPGLAGSYEQYV.

The rearrangement uses TRBV7-2 and TRBJ1-2; TRBD1 matches 9 bases. The CDR3 is 17 amino acids. The V segment lost 7 bases and the J segment 0 bases; nucleotides outside the gene matches: 12. Germline values: CDR1 SGHTA, CDR2 FQGNSA. This CDR3 is CASTTRQGEFPNYGYTF. In DNA form, the CDR3 reads TGTGCCAGCACCACTAGACAGGGGGAGTTCCCTAACTATGGCTACACCTTC.

The V call is TRBV2, the J call TRBJ2-2, with a weak D call TRBD1 (5 bases). This CDR3 has 13 residues. Trimming left V 7 bases short and J 6 bases short, with 12 bases between. Germline loops: CDR1 SNHLY, CDR2 FYNNEI. The CDR3 is CASKGIGAGELFF. The CDR3 nucleotides read TGTGCCAGCAAGGGGATAGGTGCCGGGGAGCTGTTTTTT.

The V gene is TRBV29-1, the J gene TRBJ1-1; 10 bases are a match to TRBD1. Germline V lookup: CDR1 SQVTM, CDR2 ANQGSEA. This CDR3 comprises 13 residues. Trimming took 3 bases from V and 5 from J; bases not matched to a gene: 3. The CDR3 loop is CSVETGGLTEAFF. The CDR3 nucleotides are TGCAGCGTTGAGACAGGGGGCCTTACTGAAGCTTTCTTT.

DNA of the CDR3: TGTGCCAGCAGTAGAAGGGATTTCTATGGCTACACCTTC. This gives the protein CASSRRDFYGYTF. The chain carries TRBV7-2 and TRBJ1-2, with D uncertain. The CDR3 is 13 amino acids. Germline assignment: CDR1 SGHTA and CDR2 FQGNSA. Trimming removed 6 bases at V and 4 bases at J, with 12 bases between. The full variable domain, its missing parts supplied by reference TRBV7-2 and TRBJ1-2, is GAGVSQSPSNKVTEKGKDVELRCDPISGHTALYWYRQSLGQGLEFLIYFQGNSAPDKSGLPSDRFSAERTGGSVSTLTIQRTQQEDSAVYLCASSRRDFYGYTFGSGTRLTVV.

The rearrangement joins TRBV10-3 to TRBJ1-1, with 7 bases that match TRBD1. The J segment lost 4 bases and the V segment lost 4 bases, leaving 3 bases of the junction unmatched. In germline, CDR1 is ENHRY, CDR2 SYGVKD. This CDR3 spans 13 amino acids. The CDR3 nucleotides are TGTGCCATCAGTGGGGGGACAGCCACTGAAGCTTTCTTT. Protein sequence: CAISGGTATEAFF.

This clonotype has a handful of counts. The gene calls are TRBV5-1 and TRBJ2-3, with TRBD1 identical over 10 bases. CDR3 length equals 16 residues. Germline CDR1 SGHRS, CDR2 YFSETQ. With V trimmed by 4 bases and J by 4 bases, 9 bases remained unmatched. As DNA, the CDR3 is TGCGCCAGCAGCGCCGCCGGGACAGGGGCGGCAGATACGCAGTATTTT. It specifies CASSAAGTGAADTQYF. Full variable domain (rest looked up from reference TRBV5-1 and TRBJ2-3): KAGVTQTPRYLIKTRGQQVTLSCSPISGHRSVSWYQQTPGQGLQFLFEYFSETQRNKGNFPGRFSGRQFSNSRSEMNVSTLELGDSALYLCASSAAGTGAADTQYFGPGTRLTVL.

This clonotype has a handful of counts. The chain links TRBV4-1 to TRBJ2-3; a weak D match, TRBD1 (6 bases). V lost 4 bases and J lost 2, with 16 bases in between. This CDR3 region has 16 residues. CDR1 MGHRA and CDR2 YSYEKL come from the germline V gene. The CDR3 DNA sequence: TGCGCCAGCAGCCCACATGTGGGGGCTAACACAGATACGCAGTATTTT. Protein sequence: CASSPHVGANTDTQYF.

This chain uses TRBV7-2 with TRBJ2-1; D remains unclear. Germline V CDR1 and CDR2: SGHTA, FQGNSA. The V end was cut by 5 bases, the J end by 6 bases, with 11 bases between. This CDR3 contains 13 residues. For the CDR3, the DNA is TGTGCCAGCAGCCTTGACTTCCTCAATGAGCAGTTCTTC. Residues: CASSLDFLNEQFF.

This chain uses TRBV12-3 or TRBV12-4 with TRBJ2-1; D uncertain. V lost 10 bases and J 11 bases, leaving 18 bases between the germline ends. The CDR3 is 12 amino acids. This chain's CDR3 is CATATETMKQFF. In nucleotides, the CDR3 is TGTGCCACAGCGACGGAGACAATGAAGCAGTTCTTC.

J is TRBJ1-1 and V is TRBV7-9, with D possibly TRBD1 on 5 matching bases. This CDR3 is 15 amino acids long. V was trimmed by 5 bases and J by 0 bases, leaving 13 bases between them. CDR1 and CDR2 from the germline V gene are SEHNR and FQNEAQ (reference sequence). The CDR3 bases are TGTGCCAGCAGCCCGGGGACGGCGATGAACACTGAAGCTTTCTTT. It translates to CASSPGTAMNTEAFF.

This clonotype has more than one count but fewer than ten. This rearrangement joins TRBV7-3 to TRBJ2-3; 12 bases match TRBD2. CDR1 is SGHTA, CDR2 FQGTGA, per germline. CDR3 length equals 15 residues. The junction had 6 bases not matched to a gene; V was cut back by 5 bases and J by 6 bases. The CDR3 coding sequence is TGTGCCAGCAGCGATACTAGCGGGGGGTTCGATACGCAGTATTTT. Amino acids: CASSDTSGGFDTQYF. Full variable domain (remainder filled in from reference TRBV7-3 and TRBJ2-3): GAGVSQTPSNKVTEKGKYVELRCDPISGHTALYWYRQSLGQGPEFLIYFQGTGAADDSGLPNDRFFAVRPEGSVSTLKIQRTERGDSAVYLCASSDTSGGFDTQYFGPGTRLTVL.

The sample holds one count of this clonotype. The V and J genes are TRBV4-3 and TRBJ2-2; 8 bases line up with TRBD2. Trimming cost V 0 bases and J 3 bases; bases outside gene matches: 12. Germline V gene data show CDR1 as LGHNA and CDR2 as YSLEER. The CDR3 consists of 19 residues. This CDR3 reads CASSQDPFWRGAHTGELFF. DNA of the CDR3: TGCGCCAGCAGCCAAGATCCTTTTTGGCGGGGGGCTCACACCGGGGAGCTGTTTTTT.

This clonotype was seen only a few times. The chain combines TRBV20-1 with TRBJ1-1; 10 bases line up with TRBD1. Trimming at V came to 2 bases and at J to 6 bases, leaving 3 bases not matched to a gene. Germline V gives CDR1 DFQATT, CDR2 SNEGSKA (reference sequence). This CDR3 contains 13 residues. CDR3 region: CSARRDRGSEAFF. In nucleotides, the CDR3 is TGCAGTGCTAGACGGGACAGGGGTTCTGAAGCTTTCTTT.

This clonotype was seen only a few times. The rearrangement links TRBV15 to TRBJ1-1; D not resolved. Looked up from germline, CDR1 is LNHNV and CDR2 is YYDKDF (reference sequence). V lost 1 base to trimming and J lost 10 bases, with 7 bases between them. The CDR3 contains 11 residues. The CDR3 reads CATSRGGAAFF. The DNA of the CDR3 is TGTGCCACCAGCAGAGGAGGCGCAGCTTTCTTT.

This chain uses TRBV18 with TRBJ1-2; 7 positions agree with TRBD1. V shed 4 bases, J shed 6 bases, and the junction held 20 bases outside the gene matches. The germline CDR1 and CDR2 sequences are KGHSH and LQKENI. There are 18 residues in the CDR3. The CDR3 DNA follows: TGTGCCAGCTCACGCACCGGGTCCGAGACAGGGAACCTGAATGGCTACACCTTC. Translation: CASSRTGSETGNLNGYTF. Variable domain in full (rest from reference TRBV18 and TRBJ1-2): NAGVMQNPRHLVRRRGQEARLRCSPMKGHSHVYWYRQLPEEGLKFMVYLQKENIIDESGMPKERFSAEFPKEGPSILRIQQVVRGDSAAYFCASSRTGSETGNLNGYTFGSGTRLTVV.

The chain combines TRBV9 with TRBJ2-5; TRBD1 is a possible D gene (7 bases). There are 14 residues in the CDR3. V was cut by 4 bases and J by 5 bases, with 15 bases left in between. The germline V gene encodes CDR1 SGDLS and CDR2 YYNGEE. CDR3 protein: CASSKWDSGETQYF. The CDR3 nucleotides read TGTGCCAGCAGCAAATGGGACAGCGGGGAGACCCAGTACTTC.

This clonotype turned up a few times. The rearrangement joins TRBV7-8 to TRBJ2-1; tentative D call: TRBD1 (5 bases). The CDR3 covers 14 residues. CDR1 SGHVS and CDR2 FQNEAQ come from the germline V gene. Trimming stripped 2 bases from V and 9 bases from J, with 14 bases between. The CDR3 nucleotides are TGTGCCAGCAGCTTAATAGGGGCCGATAGTGAGCAGTTCTTC. Its translation: CASSLIGADSEQFF.

This clonotype came up a few times. The chain recombines TRBV7-2 with TRBJ2-7; unclear D gene. Trimming pared 7 bases from V and 0 bases from J, leaving 13 bases between. The CDR3 spans 14 residues. Germline CDR1 reads SGHTA; CDR2 reads FQGNSA. The CDR3 reads CASTLQRSSYEQYF. The DNA of the CDR3 is TGTGCCAGCACCCTACAGAGAAGCTCCTACGAGCAGTACTTC. Looking up the rest from reference TRBV7-2 and TRBJ2-7 gives the full variable domain: GAGVSQSPSNKVTEKGKDVELRCDPISGHTALYWYRQSLGQGLEFLIYFQGNSAPDKSGLPSDRFSAERTGGSVSTLTIQRTQQEDSAVYLCASTLQRSSYEQYFGPGTRLTVT.

This clonotype was detected ten times or more. The rearrangement links TRBV11-2 to TRBJ2-4; D gene ambiguous. V dropped 3 bases and J dropped 8 bases, with 8 bases sitting between them. The CDR3 is made up of 12 amino acids. The germline V gene encodes CDR1 SGHAT and CDR2 FQNNGV. The CDR3 here is CASSFPGDIQYF. For the CDR3, the DNA is TGTGCCAGCAGCTTCCCTGGGGACATTCAGTACTTC.

V and J are TRBV4-1 and TRBJ1-5; 9 bases are shared with TRBD1. V was clipped by 1 base and J by 3 bases; unmatched bases: 7. Germline V gives CDR1 MGHRA, CDR2 YSYEKL. The CDR3 is 17 residues long. CDR3 amino acids: CASSQGWDRVFNQPQHF. CDR3 coding DNA: TGCGCCAGCAGCCAAGGGTGGGACAGGGTTTTCAATCAGCCCCAGCATTTT.

This clonotype was detected only once. This chain joins TRBV25-1 and TRBJ2-1, with D perhaps given as TRBD1 or TRBD2 (5 bases each). The CDR3 spans 15 residues. The germline V gene has CDR1 MGHDK and CDR2 SYGVNS. V was shortened by 9 bases and J by 8 bases, with 23 bases between the two germline ends. This chain's CDR3 is CARGGGRVRPDEQFF. CDR3 DNA: TGTGCCAGGGGTGGGGGTAGGGTCCGTCCGGATGAGCAGTTCTTC.

The chain combines TRBV7-6 with TRBJ2-5, with a weak D call TRBD2 (7 bases). Trimming left V 9 bases short and J 1 base short, with 12 bases between. The germline V gene has CDR1 SGHVS and CDR2 FNYEAQ. The CDR3 runs 13 residues. The CDR3 loop reads CASSRGAQETQYF. DNA of the CDR3: TGTGCCAGTTCTCGGGGGGCCCAAGAGACCCAGTACTTC.